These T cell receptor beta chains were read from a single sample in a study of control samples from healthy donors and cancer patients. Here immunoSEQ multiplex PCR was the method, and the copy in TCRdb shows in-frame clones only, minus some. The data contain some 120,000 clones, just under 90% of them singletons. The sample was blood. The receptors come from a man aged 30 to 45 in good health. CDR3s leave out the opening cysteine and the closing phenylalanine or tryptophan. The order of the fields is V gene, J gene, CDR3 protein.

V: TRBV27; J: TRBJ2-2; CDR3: ASSLGTSNTGELF
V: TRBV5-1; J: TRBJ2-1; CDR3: ASSLTDNEQF
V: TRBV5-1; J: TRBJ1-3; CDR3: ASSLGQSSGNTIY
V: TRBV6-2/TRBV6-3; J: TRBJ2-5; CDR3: ASSHTETQY
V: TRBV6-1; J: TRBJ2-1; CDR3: ASSEPVGSSYNEQF
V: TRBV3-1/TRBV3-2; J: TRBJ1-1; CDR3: ASSQERSKAF
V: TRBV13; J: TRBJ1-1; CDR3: ASSLGGRLNTEAF
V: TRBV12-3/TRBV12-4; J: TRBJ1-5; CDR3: ASSPLDQPQH
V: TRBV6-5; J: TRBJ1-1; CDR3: ASSYDRVTNTEAF
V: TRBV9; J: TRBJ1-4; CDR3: ASSVGTLNEKLF
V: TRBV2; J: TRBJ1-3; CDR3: AALRGSGNTIY
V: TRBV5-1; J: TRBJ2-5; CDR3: ASSLGRGETQY
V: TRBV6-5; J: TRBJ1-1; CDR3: ASSYERWDTEAF
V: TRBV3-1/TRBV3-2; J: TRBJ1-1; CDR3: ASSQDTSNTEAF
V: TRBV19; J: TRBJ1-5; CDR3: ASSTRHQPQH
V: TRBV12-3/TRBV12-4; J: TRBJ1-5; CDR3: ASSLHEGQPQH
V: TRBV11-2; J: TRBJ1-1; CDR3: ASSLQVGNTEAF
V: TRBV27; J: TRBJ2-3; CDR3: ASSRRAESTDTQY
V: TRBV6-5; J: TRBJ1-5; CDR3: ASRGRDSLNQPQH
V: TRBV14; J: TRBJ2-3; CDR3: ASSLVTGLNTDTQY